The 27 T cell receptor beta chains below come from one sample, sequenced in a study of blood T cell repertoires in COVID-19. Sequencing was performed with immunoSEQ multiplex PCR; in TCRdb, only in-frame clones are kept and a portion is missing. The data hold 50,000 to 60,000 clones, with around 83% observed a single time. The sample taken for sequencing was peripheral blood. The source is a man aged 65 to 79 with active COVID-19.

V usage is TRBV2 and J usage is TRBJ2-5; D may be TRBD2 (7 bases). Germline V gene lookup returns CDR1 SNHLY and CDR2 FYNNEI. The CDR3 has 14 amino acids. V lost 6 bases, J lost 9 bases, and 20 bases lay in between. The CDR3 loop reads CASREFGGGPSQYF. CDR3 nucleotides: TGTGCCAGCAGGGAGTTTGGGGGGGGGCCGTCCCAGTACTTC.

This chain uses TRBV4-3 with TRBJ2-3; 11 positions agree with TRBD2. The V gene end was trimmed by 0 bases and the J gene end by 0 bases; junction bases not matched to a gene: 8. The CDR3 loop spans 19 amino acids. Germline lookup yields CDR1 LGHNA and CDR2 YSLEER. The CDR3 DNA follows: TGCGCCAGCAGCCAAGAGTGGCTAGCGGGGGGAACAAGCACAGATACGCAGTATTTT. Its protein product is CASSQEWLAGGTSTDTQYF.

The CDR3 nucleotides read TGTGCCATCAGTGAGTCCGGGGGGCCCGCTAACTATGGCTACACCTTC. Amino acids: CAISESGGPANYGYTF. The chain recombines TRBV10-3 with TRBJ1-2; perhaps TRBD1 as D (6 bases). CDR1 is ENHRY and CDR2 is SYGVKD in the germline V gene. The length of the CDR3 is 16 residues. Between the trimmed V and J ends, which lost 0 bases and 0 bases, there was a span of 11 bases.

The J gene is TRBJ2-5, the V gene TRBV27; TRBD1 agrees at 10 bases. J was trimmed by 5 bases and V by 5 bases; bases with no gene match: 5. This CDR3 has 14 residues. Germline-derived CDR1 and CDR2 are MNHEY and SMNVEV (reference sequence). CDR3 sequence: CASSDRGRRETQYF. The CDR3 DNA follows: TGTGCCAGCAGTGACAGGGGGCGGCGGGAGACCCAGTACTTC.

The count of this clone is one. The rearrangement uses TRBV11-1 and TRBJ2-5; TRBD1 matches at 8 bases. Germline CDR1 SGHAT, CDR2 FQDESV (reference sequence). This CDR3 is 15 amino acids long. V was clipped by 2 bases and J by 6 bases; unmatched bases: 8. In DNA, the CDR3 is TGTGCCAGCAGCTTATGGGTGGACAGGGAGAAGACCCAGTACTTC. Translating it yields CASSLWVDREKTQYF. The whole variable domain, filled in from reference TRBV11-1 and TRBJ2-5, reads EAEVAQSPRYKITEKSQAVAFWCDPISGHATLYWYRQILGQGPELLVQFQDESVVDDSQLPKDRFSAERLKGVDSTLKIQPAELGDSAMYLCASSLWVDREKTQYFGPGTRLLVL.

This sequence joins TRBV2 and TRBJ2-1, with D unresolved. The germline gives CDR1 SNHLY, CDR2 FYNNEI. The CDR3 contains 11 residues. V was cut by 7 bases and J by 6 bases, with 7 bases left in between. CDR3 sequence (DNA): TGTGCCAGCACGGTACTCAATGAGCAGTTCTTC. It codes for CASTVLNEQFF.

The V call is TRBV15, the J call TRBJ1-2; 8 positions match TRBD1. From germline, CDR1 is LNHNV and CDR2 YYDKDF (reference sequence). The V and J ends lost 1 base and 4 bases, in that order; junction bases with no gene match: 2. CDR3 length: 14 residues. The CDR3, as DNA: TGTGCCACCAGCAGAGGACAGGGGAGCTATGGCTACACCTTC. It translates to CATSRGQGSYGYTF.

The rearrangement links TRBV7-9 to TRBJ2-7; 7 bases are shared with TRBD1. The germline CDR1 and CDR2 sequences are SEHNR and FQNEAQ (reference sequence). The trim removed 2 bases at V and 6 bases at J, leaving 10 bases unmatched. The CDR3 loop spans 15 amino acids. CDR3 DNA: TGTGCCAGCAGCTTACGACAGGGTCAGGTTGGCGAGCAGTACTTC. Amino acid sequence: CASSLRQGQVGEQYF. The complete variable domain, with remaining parts taken from reference TRBV7-9 and TRBJ2-7, reads DTGVSQNPRHKITKRGQNVTFRCDPISEHNRLYWYRQTLGQGPEFLTYFQNEAQLEKSRLLSDRFSAERPKGSFSTLEIQRTEQGDSAMYLCASSLRQGQVGEQYFGPGTRLTVT.

The chain combines TRBV6-1 with TRBJ1-5, with D possibly TRBD1 on 5 matching bases. V was trimmed by 3 bases and J by 4 bases, leaving 10 bases between them. There are 14 residues in the CDR3. CDR1 is MNHNS, CDR2 SASEGT, per germline. Written as DNA, the CDR3 is TGTGCCAGCAGTGAGTCTCAGGGTAATCAGCCCCAGCATTTT. Translation gives CASSESQGNQPQHF.

This clone was recorded a few times. The rearrangement joins TRBV5-1 to TRBJ2-2, with TRBD1 identical over 8 bases. The CDR3 extends over 15 amino acids. Germline V gene lookup returns CDR1 SGHRS and CDR2 YFSETQ. Unmatched junction bases numbered 7, after V lost 7 bases and J lost 2 bases. The CDR3 protein is CASRGTGPNTGELFF. CDR3 nucleotides: TGCGCCAGCCGAGGGACAGGCCCCAACACCGGGGAGCTGTTTTTT. Combining the CDR3 with reference TRBV5-1 and TRBJ2-2 gives the whole variable domain KAGVTQTPRYLIKTRGQQVTLSCSPISGHRSVSWYQQTPGQGLQFLFEYFSETQRNKGNFPGRFSGRQFSNSRSEMNVSTLELGDSALYLCASRGTGPNTGELFFGEGSRLTVL.

This rearrangement joins TRBV5-4 to TRBJ1-2; TRBD1 aligns across 7 bases. V lost 4 bases, J lost 8 bases, and 14 bases stayed unmatched. Germline loops: CDR1 SGHNT, CDR2 YYREEE (reference sequence). CDR3 size: 15 residues. The DNA for the CDR3 is TGTGCCAGCAGCAATAGGGACAGACAGAAAGGGGGCTACACCTTC. It encodes CASSNRDRQKGGYTF.

Only one count was recorded for this clone. DNA for the CDR3: TGTGCCAGCGGGAAAGCGGAGGGGGAGACCCAGTACTTC. This gives the protein CASGKAEGETQYF. The chain couples TRBV3-1 (or the pseudogene TRBV3-2) to TRBJ2-5; D perhaps matches TRBD2 (6 bases). The length of the CDR3 is 13 residues. V shed 8 bases and J shed 5 bases, with 15 bases lying between them. Germline assignment: CDR1 LGHDT and CDR2 YNNKEL (reference sequence).

J is TRBJ1-2 and V is TRBV29-1, with 11 bases identical to TRBD1. Germline values: CDR1 SQVTM, CDR2 ANQGSEA. J lost 8 bases, V lost 7 bases, and 9 bases had no gene match. The CDR3 contains 13 residues. CDR3 loop: CSAQPGQGDGYTF. CDR3 bases: TGCAGCGCCCAACCGGGACAGGGGGACGGCTACACCTTC.

This sequence joins TRBV6-2 or TRBV6-3 and TRBJ1-3; D remains unclear. Germline-derived CDR1 and CDR2 are MNHEY and SVGEGT. Trimming cost V 5 bases and J 2 bases, with 13 bases left between them. The CDR3 is made up of 15 amino acids. CDR3 DNA: TGTGCCAGCAGTCGAGACGGAGCACCTGGAAACACCATATATTTT. Translation gives CASSRDGAPGNTIYF.

This sequence joins TRBV5-1 and TRBJ1-6; TRBD1 agrees at 8 bases. J lost 7 bases, V lost 0 bases, and 3 bases had no gene match. The CDR3 spans 15 residues. Germline V gives CDR1 SGHRS, CDR2 YFSETQ. In DNA form, the CDR3 reads TGCGCCAGCAGCTTGGCCGGGACAGGAAATTCACCCCTCCACTTT. Protein product: CASSLAGTGNSPLHF. The full variable domain, in which reference TRBV5-1 and TRBJ1-6 provide the parts outside the CDR3, is KAGVTQTPRYLIKTRGQQVTLSCSPISGHRSVSWYQQTPGQGLQFLFEYFSETQRNKGNFPGRFSGRQFSNSRSEMNVSTLELGDSALYLCASSLAGTGNSPLHFGNGTRLTVT.

The chain carries TRBV28 and TRBJ1-2; possible D gene TRBD1, 5 bases. Trimming stripped 8 bases from V and 8 bases from J, with 12 bases between. Germline V CDR1 and CDR2: MDHEN, SYDVKM. The CDR3 extends over 11 amino acids. CDR3 sequence reads: CASGGGLGYTF. As DNA, the CDR3 is TGTGCCAGCGGGGGGGGTCTCGGCTACACCTTC.

This chain connects TRBV7-6 to TRBJ1-1, with TRBD1 identical over 7 bases. CDR1 is SGHVS, CDR2 FNYEAQ, per germline. The J segment lost 0 bases and the V segment lost 5 bases, leaving 6 bases of the junction unmatched. This CDR3 comprises 15 residues. The CDR3 sequence: CASSPGTVMNTEAFF. CDR3 bases: TGTGCCAGCAGCCCCGGGACAGTAATGAACACTGAAGCTTTCTTT.

The rearrangement uses TRBV7-2 and TRBJ2-1; D may be TRBD2 (5 bases). Germline CDR1 reads SGHTA; CDR2 reads FQGNSA. With 0 bases removed from V and 5 bases from J, the gap between germline ends came to 14 bases. The CDR3 sequence is 16 residues long. CDR3 sequence reads: CASSLADSVPHNEQFF. The CDR3 DNA is TGTGCCAGCAGCTTAGCGGACTCCGTACCTCACAATGAGCAGTTCTTC. Combining the CDR3 with reference TRBV7-2 and TRBJ2-1 gives the whole variable domain GAGVSQSPSNKVTEKGKDVELRCDPISGHTALYWYRQSLGQGLEFLIYFQGNSAPDKSGLPSDRFSAERTGGSVSTLTIQRTQQEDSAVYLCASSLADSVPHNEQFFGPGTRLTVL.

In this sample, this clone turned up a few times. The rearrangement links TRBV15 to TRBJ2-7, with 8 positions matching TRBD1. Germline values: CDR1 LNHNV, CDR2 YYDKDF (reference sequence). The CDR3 loop spans 15 amino acids. Trimming took 1 base from V and 5 from J; bases not matched to a gene: 7. Written as DNA, the CDR3 is TGTGCCACCAGCAGAGGGGGGGCAGGGGGCGACGAGCAGTACTTC. It is translated as CATSRGGAGGDEQYF.

The V call is TRBV30, the J call TRBJ2-4; 13 nucleotides agree with TRBD2. Germline V lookup: CDR1 GTSNPN, CDR2 SVGIG (reference sequence). Unmatched junction bases numbered 4, after V lost 2 bases and J lost 6 bases. The CDR3 is 15 amino acids. The CDR3 DNA sequence: TGTGCCTGGAGTTTCCGGACTAGCGGGGGAAACATTCAGTACTTC. As protein: CAWSFRTSGGNIQYF.

The rearrangement joins TRBV5-4 to TRBJ2-7; perhaps TRBD2 as D (5 bases). Germline values: CDR1 SGHNT, CDR2 YYREEE (reference sequence). The V end was cut by 5 bases, the J end by 6 bases, with 15 bases between. The CDR3 is 13 amino acids. CDR3 protein: CASSQDGIGEQYF. CDR3 sequence (DNA): TGTGCCAGCAGTCAGGACGGGATTGGCGAGCAGTACTTC.

V usage is TRBV6-2 or TRBV6-3 and J usage is TRBJ1-1; 9 bases match TRBD1. V was pared by 4 bases and J by 10 bases, with 4 bases of the junction left unmatched. The CDR3 sequence is 12 residues long. Germline values: CDR1 MNHEY, CDR2 SVGEGT. CDR3 DNA: TGTGCCAGCAGTTCTACAGGGGGCTCAGCTTTCTTT. This codes for CASSSTGGSAFF.

The chain carries TRBV19 and TRBJ2-5; 8 nucleotides match TRBD1. The V and J ends lost 6 bases and 5 bases, in that order; junction bases with no gene match: 8. The CDR3 totals 14 residues. Germline V gene data show CDR1 as LNHDA and CDR2 as SQIVND (reference sequence). The CDR3 spells CASSPGTGGETQYF. CDR3 in DNA: TGTGCCAGTAGCCCCGGGACAGGAGGGGAGACCCAGTACTTC.

This clone turned up a few times. This chain links TRBV7-9 with TRBJ2-1, with a tentative D call TRBD1 (7 bases). The CDR3 consists of 14 residues. The germline gives CDR1 SEHNR, CDR2 FQNEAQ (reference sequence). The ends were cut back, 5 bases at V and 7 bases at J, with 15 bases in the middle. The DNA of the CDR3 is TGTGCCAGCAGCCAGGAGGGGGCGCTAAATGAGCAGTTCTTC. Encoded protein: CASSQEGALNEQFF.

This chain joins TRBV5-4 and TRBJ1-4; D not resolved. The germline V and J ends were trimmed by 1 base and 3 bases, with 4 bases remaining between them. This CDR3 contains 13 residues. Germline-derived CDR1 and CDR2 are SGHNT and YYREEE (reference sequence). In DNA, the CDR3 is TGTGCCAGCAGCTTGCCGGCTAATGAAAAACTGTTTTTT. This codes for CASSLPANEKLFF.

The chain has TRBV5-1 and TRBJ2-2; 7 nucleotides agree with TRBD2. Trimming removed 9 bases from V and 5 bases from J; junction bases left unmatched: 13. The V gene's germline CDR1 is SGHRS and CDR2 YFSETQ. The CDR3 is 15 residues long. The CDR3 bases are TGCGCCACCAAGCCTTGGGGGGGACCGACCGGGGAGCTGTTTTTT. Amino acid sequence: CATKPWGGPTGELFF.

V gene TRBV10-2 combines with J gene TRBJ2-1, with 13 nucleotides matching TRBD2. V lost 10 bases, J lost 8 bases, and 5 bases stayed unmatched. CDR3 length equals 13 residues. The germline V gene encodes CDR1 WSHSY and CDR2 SAAADI. In nucleotides, the CDR3 is TGCGCCATCCGACTAGCGGGGGGCGATGAGCAGTTCTTC. The encoded protein is CAIRLAGGDEQFF.